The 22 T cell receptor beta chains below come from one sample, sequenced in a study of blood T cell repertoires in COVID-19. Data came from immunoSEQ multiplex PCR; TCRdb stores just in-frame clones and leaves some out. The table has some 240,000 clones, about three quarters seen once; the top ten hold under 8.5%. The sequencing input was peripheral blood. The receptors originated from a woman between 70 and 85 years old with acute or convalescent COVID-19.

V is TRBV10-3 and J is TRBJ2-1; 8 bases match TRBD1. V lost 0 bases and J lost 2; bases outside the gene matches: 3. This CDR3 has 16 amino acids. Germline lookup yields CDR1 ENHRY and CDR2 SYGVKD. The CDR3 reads CAISESLTGAYNEQFF. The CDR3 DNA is TGTGCCATCAGTGAGTCCCTGACAGGGGCCTACAATGAGCAGTTCTTC.

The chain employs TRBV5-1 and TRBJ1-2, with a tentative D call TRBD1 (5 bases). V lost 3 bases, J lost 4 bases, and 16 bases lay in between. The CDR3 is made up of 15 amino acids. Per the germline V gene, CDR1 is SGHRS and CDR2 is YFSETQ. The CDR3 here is CASSSSQGGVYGYTF. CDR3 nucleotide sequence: TGCGCCAGCAGCTCGTCCCAGGGTGGTGTCTATGGCTACACCTTC.

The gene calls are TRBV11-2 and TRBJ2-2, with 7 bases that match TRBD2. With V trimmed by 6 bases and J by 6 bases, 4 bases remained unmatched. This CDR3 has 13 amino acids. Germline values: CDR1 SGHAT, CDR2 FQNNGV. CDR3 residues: CASRAGYAGELFF. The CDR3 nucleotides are TGTGCCAGCAGAGCGGGGTATGCCGGGGAGCTGTTTTTT.

The CDR3 region is CASSPILGLPFSGELFF. The CDR3 DNA is TGTGCCAGCAGCCCCATTTTAGGACTTCCATTCTCCGGGGAGCTGTTTTTT. This rearrangement joins TRBV27 to TRBJ2-2; a weak D match, TRBD2 (5 bases). Germline CDR1 MNHEY, CDR2 SMNVEV (reference sequence). CDR3 length: 17 amino acids. V was trimmed by 6 bases and J by 6 bases, leaving 23 bases between them.

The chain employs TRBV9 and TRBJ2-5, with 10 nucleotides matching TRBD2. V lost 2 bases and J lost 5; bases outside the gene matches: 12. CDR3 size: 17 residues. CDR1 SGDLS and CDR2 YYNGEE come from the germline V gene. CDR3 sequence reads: CASSVGLAGAAGETQYF. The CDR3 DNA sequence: TGTGCCAGCAGCGTGGGGCTAGCGGGGGCTGCTGGGGAGACCCAGTACTTC.

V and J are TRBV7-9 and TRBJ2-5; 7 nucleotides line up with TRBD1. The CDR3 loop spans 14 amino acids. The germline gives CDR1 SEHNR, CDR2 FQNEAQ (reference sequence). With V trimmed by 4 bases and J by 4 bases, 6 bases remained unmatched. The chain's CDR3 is CASSSGAGGETQYF. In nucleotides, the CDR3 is TGTGCCAGCAGCTCAGGAGCAGGGGGAGAGACCCAGTACTTC.

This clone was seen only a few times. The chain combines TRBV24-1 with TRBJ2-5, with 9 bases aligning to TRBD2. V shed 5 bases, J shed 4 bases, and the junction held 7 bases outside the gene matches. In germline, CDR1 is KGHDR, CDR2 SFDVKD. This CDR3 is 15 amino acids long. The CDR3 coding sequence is TGTGCCACCAGTGCGTTAGCGGGGGCACTAGAGACCCAGTACTTC. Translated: CATSALAGALETQYF.

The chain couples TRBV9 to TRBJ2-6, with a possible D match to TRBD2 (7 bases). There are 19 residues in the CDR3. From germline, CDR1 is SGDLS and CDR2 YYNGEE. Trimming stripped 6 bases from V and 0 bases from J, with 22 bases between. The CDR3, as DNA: TGTGCCAGCAAGGACCCCGGGGGGCCCGGGTCCTCTGGGGCCAACGTCCTGACTTTC. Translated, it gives CASKDPGGPGSSGANVLTF.

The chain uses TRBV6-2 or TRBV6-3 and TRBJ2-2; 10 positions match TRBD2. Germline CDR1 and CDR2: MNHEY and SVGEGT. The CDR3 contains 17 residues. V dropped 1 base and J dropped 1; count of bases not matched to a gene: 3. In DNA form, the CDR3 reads TGTGCCAGCAGTTACTTGGCTAGCGGGGGGAACACCGGGGAGCTGTTTTTT. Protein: CASSYLASGGNTGELFF.

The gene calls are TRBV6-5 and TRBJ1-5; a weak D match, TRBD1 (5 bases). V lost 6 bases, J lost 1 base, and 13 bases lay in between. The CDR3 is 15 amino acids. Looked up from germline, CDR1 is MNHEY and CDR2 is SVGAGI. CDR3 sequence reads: CASSSGQLSNQPQHF. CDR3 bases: TGTGCCAGCAGCTCCGGACAACTAAGCAATCAGCCCCAGCATTTT.

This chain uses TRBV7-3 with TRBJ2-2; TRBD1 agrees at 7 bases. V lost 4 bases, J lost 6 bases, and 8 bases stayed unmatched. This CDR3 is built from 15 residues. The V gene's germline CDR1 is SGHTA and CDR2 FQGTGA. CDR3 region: CASSSLPQGAGELFF. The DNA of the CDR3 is TGTGCCAGCAGCTCGCTACCCCAGGGGGCCGGGGAGCTGTTTTTT.

CDR3 bases: TGTGCCAGTAGTCGACCGGGACAGGGGAACTATGGCTACACCTTC. Its translation is CASSRPGQGNYGYTF. V gene TRBV19 combines with J gene TRBJ1-2, with TRBD1 matching over 10 bases. The J segment lost 2 bases and the V segment lost 5 bases, leaving 5 bases of the junction unmatched. Germline V gene lookup returns CDR1 LNHDA and CDR2 SQIVND (reference sequence). The CDR3 runs to 15 residues.

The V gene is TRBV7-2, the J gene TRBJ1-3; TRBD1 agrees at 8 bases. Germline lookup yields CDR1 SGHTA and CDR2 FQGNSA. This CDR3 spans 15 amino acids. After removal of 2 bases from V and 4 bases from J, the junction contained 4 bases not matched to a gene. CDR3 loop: CASSLLQGVGNTIYF. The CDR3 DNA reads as TGTGCCAGCAGCTTACTACAGGGGGTCGGAAACACCATATATTTT.

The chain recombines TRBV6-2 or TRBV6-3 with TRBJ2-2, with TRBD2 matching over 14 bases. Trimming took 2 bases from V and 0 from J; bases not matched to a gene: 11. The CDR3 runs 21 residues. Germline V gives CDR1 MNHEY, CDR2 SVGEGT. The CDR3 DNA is TGTGCCAGCAGTTACAAAACGACTAGCGGGGGGGCAGGAGCGAACACCGGGGAGCTGTTTTTT. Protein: CASSYKTTSGGAGANTGELFF.

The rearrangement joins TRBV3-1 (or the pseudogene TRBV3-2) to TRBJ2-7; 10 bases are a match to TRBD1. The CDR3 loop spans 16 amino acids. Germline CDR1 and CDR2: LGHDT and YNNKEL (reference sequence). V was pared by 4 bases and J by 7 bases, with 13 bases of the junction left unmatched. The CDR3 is CASSRNTGTGAEEQYF. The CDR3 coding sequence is TGTGCCAGCAGCCGCAACACCGGGACAGGGGCCGAAGAGCAGTACTTC.

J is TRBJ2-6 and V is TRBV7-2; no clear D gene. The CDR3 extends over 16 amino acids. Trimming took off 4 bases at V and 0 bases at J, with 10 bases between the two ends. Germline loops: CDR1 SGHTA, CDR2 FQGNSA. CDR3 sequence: CASSSFYSSGANVLTF. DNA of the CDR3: TGTGCCAGCAGCTCCTTTTACAGCTCTGGGGCCAACGTCCTGACTTTC.

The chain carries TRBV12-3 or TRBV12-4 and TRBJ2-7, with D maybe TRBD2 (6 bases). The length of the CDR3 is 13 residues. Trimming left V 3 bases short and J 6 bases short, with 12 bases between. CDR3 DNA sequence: TGTGCCAGCAGTTTCGTTGGTAGCGGCGAGCAGTACTTC. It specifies CASSFVGSGEQYF.

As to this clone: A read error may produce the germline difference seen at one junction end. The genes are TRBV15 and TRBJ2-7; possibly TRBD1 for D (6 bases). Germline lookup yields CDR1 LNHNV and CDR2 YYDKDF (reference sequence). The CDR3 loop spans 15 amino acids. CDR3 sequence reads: CATSGDLQGPYEQYF. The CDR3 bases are TGTGCCACCAGCGGAGACCTACAGGGACCCTACGAGCAGTACTTC.

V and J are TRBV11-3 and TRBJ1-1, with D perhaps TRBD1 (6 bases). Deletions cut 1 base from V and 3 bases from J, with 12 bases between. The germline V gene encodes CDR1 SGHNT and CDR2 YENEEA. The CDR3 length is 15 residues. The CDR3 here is CASSLGGGRDTEAFF. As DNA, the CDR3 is TGTGCCAGCAGCTTAGGCGGGGGCCGGGACACTGAAGCTTTCTTT.

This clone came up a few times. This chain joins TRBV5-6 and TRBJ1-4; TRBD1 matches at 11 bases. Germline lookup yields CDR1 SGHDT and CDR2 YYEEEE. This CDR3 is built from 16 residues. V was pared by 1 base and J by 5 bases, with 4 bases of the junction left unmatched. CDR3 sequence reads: CASSLLGQGGNEKLFF. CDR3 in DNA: TGTGCCAGCAGCTTGCTGGGACAGGGGGGGAATGAAAAACTGTTTTTT. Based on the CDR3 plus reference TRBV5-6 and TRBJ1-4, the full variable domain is DAGVTQSPTHLIKTRGQQVTLRCSPKSGHDTVSWYQQALGQGPQFIFQYYEEEERQRGNFPDRFSGHQFPNYSSELNVNALLLGDSALYLCASSLLGQGGNEKLFFGSGTQLSVL.

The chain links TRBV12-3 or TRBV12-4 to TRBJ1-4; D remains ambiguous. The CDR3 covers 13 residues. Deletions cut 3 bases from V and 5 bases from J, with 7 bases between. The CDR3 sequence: CASSFWQNEKLFF. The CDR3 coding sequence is TGTGCCAGCAGTTTCTGGCAAAATGAAAAACTGTTTTTT.

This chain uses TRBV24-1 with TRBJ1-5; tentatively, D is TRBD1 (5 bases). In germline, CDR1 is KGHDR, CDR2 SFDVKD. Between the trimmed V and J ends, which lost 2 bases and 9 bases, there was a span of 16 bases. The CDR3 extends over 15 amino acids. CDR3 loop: CATSDSQQAWRPQHF. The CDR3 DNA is TGTGCCACCAGTGATTCTCAACAGGCCTGGAGGCCCCAGCATTTT.